Sequencing of this TCR beta chain was carried out in a study of T-cell reconstitution after alpha-beta-depleted transplantation in children. General study findings and limits: Some patients showed high day-60 TCRbeta diversity, which derived from surviving recipient T cells and thymic progenitors. Newly made T cells mostly supplied T-cell counts and diversity one year after transplant. Expanded graft clones, several hundred of them, were reportedly the source of alpha-beta T cells about two months after transplant.

This clonotype was counted at least ten times. The antigen remains unidentified. Trimming pared 7 bases from V and 4 bases from J, leaving 3 bases between. The CDR3 has 10 residues. During its preparation, the TCRbeta library received unique molecular identifiers. TCRdb fed the PCR reads into MiXCR, producing one record per CDR3 protein. The sample has some 600,000 distinct CDR3 sequences, 13% seen once. The J gene is TRBJ2-3, the V gene TRBV12-3 or TRBV12-4; D call uncertain. The source was PBMCs, mostly from graft donor cells, collected 360 days after TCRalphabeta/CD19-depleted stem cell transplant. This sequence was found in a male patient between 10 and 17 years old who had a stem cell transplant for acute myeloid leukemia, so the T cells may come from the graft donor. In DNA form, the CDR3 reads TGTGCCAGCACTGCAGATACGCAGTATTTT. Encoded protein: CASTADTQYF.